The 15 T cell receptor beta chains reported below all come from one sample, sequenced in a study of PD-L1 blockade in urothelial cancer. Clones were sequenced by immunoSEQ multiplex PCR, and TCRdb holds only the in-frame ones, with some missing. Of about 32,000 clones listed, 87% are singletons. Sequencing used PBMCs, obtained around atezolizumab (anti-PD-L1) treatment. These receptors came from a man aged 50 to 60 with urothelial cancer.

This chain connects TRBV19 to TRBJ2-1, with TRBD2 as a possible D gene (6 bases). The CDR3 sequence is 15 residues long. The germline gives CDR1 LNHDA, CDR2 SQIVND (reference sequence). V lost 6 bases, J lost 5 bases, and 17 bases lay in between. The CDR3 protein is CASSTSRDLHNEQFF. In nucleotides, the CDR3 is TGTGCCAGTAGCACCTCACGGGACTTACACAATGAGCAGTTCTTC.

The V and J genes are TRBV5-6 and TRBJ1-5; D is unclear. This CDR3 has 16 amino acids. Germline CDR1 reads SGHDT; CDR2 reads YYEEEE. Trimming cost V 0 bases and J 1 base, with 11 bases left between them. The CDR3 sequence: CASSLARAPSNQPQHF. As DNA, the CDR3 is TGTGCCAGCAGCTTGGCGAGGGCACCCAGCAATCAGCCCCAGCATTTT. The complete variable domain, with remaining parts taken from reference TRBV5-6 and TRBJ1-5, reads DAGVTQSPTHLIKTRGQQVTLRCSPKSGHDTVSWYQQALGQGPQFIFQYYEEEERQRGNFPDRFSGHQFPNYSSELNVNALLLGDSALYLCASSLARAPSNQPQHFGDGTRLSIL.

The chain uses TRBV18 and TRBJ2-3; 7 bases line up with TRBD2. Germline CDR1 reads KGHSH; CDR2 reads LQKENI. The CDR3 runs to 16 residues. Trimming cost V 4 bases and J 1 base; bases outside gene matches: 8. The CDR3 sequence is CASSRGGARGTDTQYF. CDR3 DNA: TGTGCCAGCTCACGGGGAGGGGCGCGGGGCACAGATACGCAGTATTTT.

This chain connects TRBV30 to TRBJ1-1; D ambiguous. The CDR3 totals 14 residues. CDR1 is GTSNPN, CDR2 SVGIG, per germline (reference sequence). V lost 0 bases and J lost 6, with 14 bases in between. The CDR3 spells CAWSVSGRNAEAFF. The CDR3, as DNA: TGTGCCTGGAGTGTATCCGGTAGAAACGCTGAAGCTTTCTTT.

J is TRBJ2-4 and V is TRBV4-1; TRBD2 aligns across 7 bases. The germline gives CDR1 MGHRA, CDR2 YSYEKL. There are 13 residues in the CDR3. V gave up 3 bases and J gave up 13 bases; unmatched junction bases: 9. This chain's CDR3 is CASSQGGDDTQYF. The CDR3, as DNA: TGCGCCAGCAGCCAGGGGGGGGACGACACACAGTACTTC.

This chain connects TRBV25-1 to TRBJ1-1, with TRBD1 matching 8 bases. The V gene end was trimmed by 10 bases and the J gene end by 3 bases; junction bases not matched to a gene: 7. The V gene's germline CDR1 is MGHDK and CDR2 SYGVNS. This CDR3 has 13 amino acids. Written as DNA, the CDR3 is TGTGCCACCACGACAGGGGTTTACACTGAAGCTTTCTTT. This encodes CATTTGVYTEAFF. Complete variable domain (other parts from reference TRBV25-1 and TRBJ1-1): EADIYQTPRYLVIGTGKKITLECSQTMGHDKMYWYQQDPGMELHLIHYSYGVNSTEKGDLSSESTVSRIRTEHFPLTLESARPSHTSQYLCATTTGVYTEAFFGQGTRLTVV.

The V gene is TRBV27, the J gene TRBJ1-2; 9 bases are a match to TRBD1. The junction had 8 bases not matched to a gene; V was cut back by 5 bases and J by 4 bases. This CDR3 has 15 residues. Germline V gene data show CDR1 as MNHEY and CDR2 as SMNVEV (reference sequence). The CDR3 protein is CASSLGTGSAYGYTF. The CDR3 DNA sequence: TGTGCCAGCAGTCTCGGGACAGGGTCTGCCTATGGCTACACCTTC.

This rearrangement joins TRBV27 to TRBJ1-1; weak D call: TRBD1 (5 bases). Trimming pared 3 bases from V and 2 bases from J, leaving 16 bases between. Germline V gene sequence: CDR1 MNHEY, CDR2 SMNVEV (reference sequence). The CDR3 runs 16 residues. CDR3 DNA: TGTGCCAGCAGTTTGAGACAGCTAACACCCAACACTGAAGCTTTCTTT. Amino acid sequence: CASSLRQLTPNTEAFF.

The chain recombines TRBV29-1 with TRBJ2-3, with unresolved D. The ends were cut back, 4 bases at V and 5 bases at J, with 4 bases in the middle. There are 10 residues in the CDR3. CDR1 is SQVTM, CDR2 ANQGSEA, per germline. DNA for the CDR3: TGCAGCGTTGCTAGAGATACGCAGTATTTT. It translates to CSVARDTQYF.

The chain employs TRBV29-1 and TRBJ1-1; the match to TRBD1 covers 8 bases. Looked up from germline, CDR1 is SQVTM and CDR2 is ANQGSEA. The V gene end was trimmed by 4 bases and the J gene end by 4 bases; junction bases not matched to a gene: 8. This CDR3 is 14 amino acids long. Written as DNA, the CDR3 is TGCAGCGTTGCTTTCGGGACAGGAGGCACTGAAGCTTTCTTT. Translation gives CSVAFGTGGTEAFF. Full variable domain (rest looked up from reference TRBV29-1 and TRBJ1-1): SAVISQKPSRDICQRGTSLTIQCQVDSQVTMMFWYRQQPGQSLTLIATANQGSEATYESGFVIDKFPISRPNLTFSTLTVSNMSPEDSSIYLCSVAFGTGGTEAFFGQGTRLTVV.

The chain links TRBV6-4 to TRBJ2-1, with 7 positions matching TRBD2. Trimming cost V 0 bases and J 2 bases; bases outside gene matches: 1. CDR1 is MRHNA, CDR2 SNTAGT, per germline. The CDR3 spans 15 residues. CDR3 region: CASSDSAGAYNEQFF. DNA for the CDR3: TGTGCCAGCAGTGACTCTGCGGGAGCCTACAATGAGCAGTTCTTC.

The chain is built from TRBV13 and TRBJ2-5, with D perhaps matching TRBD1 (6 bases). In germline, CDR1 is PRHDT, CDR2 FYEKMQ (reference sequence). Trimming shortened V by 5 bases and J by 4 bases, and 14 bases separated the two germline ends. This CDR3 is built from 14 residues. CDR3: CASSRITGRETQYF. CDR3 bases: TGTGCCAGCAGCCGGATTACAGGGCGAGAGACCCAGTACTTC.

V usage is TRBV19 and J usage is TRBJ1-3, with D unresolved. Trimming took off 3 bases at V and 1 base at J, with 10 bases between the two ends. Germline V gene data show CDR1 as LNHDA and CDR2 as SQIVND (reference sequence). CDR3 length: 15 residues. The CDR3 reads CASSIGGSSGNTIYF. CDR3 nucleotide sequence: TGTGCCAGTAGTATCGGAGGCAGTTCTGGAAACACCATATATTTT.

This chain connects TRBV2 to TRBJ2-3; 8 nucleotides line up with TRBD2. The trim removed 4 bases at V and 7 bases at J, leaving 13 bases unmatched. Germline V gene lookup returns CDR1 SNHLY and CDR2 FYNNEI. The CDR3 loop spans 16 amino acids. CDR3 in DNA: TGTGCCAGCAGTGGAGGTAGCGGGGTGACAAGAAATACGCAGTATTTT. Protein product: CASSGGSGVTRNTQYF.

The chain employs TRBV4-2 and TRBJ2-7, with D unclear. V lost 0 bases and J lost 4, with 10 bases in between. The CDR3 is made up of 14 amino acids. The germline V gene has CDR1 LGHNA and CDR2 YNFKEQ. CDR3 bases: TGTGCCAGCAGCCAAGATCCATCGACTTACGAGCAGTACTTC. This encodes CASSQDPSTYEQYF.